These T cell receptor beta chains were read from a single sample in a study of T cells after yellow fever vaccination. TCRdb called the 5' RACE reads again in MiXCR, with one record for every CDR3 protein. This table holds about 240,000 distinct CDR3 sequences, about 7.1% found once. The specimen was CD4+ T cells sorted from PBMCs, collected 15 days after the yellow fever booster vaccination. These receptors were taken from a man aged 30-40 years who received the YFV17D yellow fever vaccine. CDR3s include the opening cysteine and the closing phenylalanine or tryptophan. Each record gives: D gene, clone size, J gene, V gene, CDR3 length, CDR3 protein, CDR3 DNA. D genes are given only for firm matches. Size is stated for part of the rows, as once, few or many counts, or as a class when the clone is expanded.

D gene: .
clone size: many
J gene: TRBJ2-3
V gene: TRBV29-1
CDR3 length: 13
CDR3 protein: CSVEVGRLATQYF
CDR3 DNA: TGCAGCGTTGAAGTCGGACGGTTAGCTACGCAGTATTTT

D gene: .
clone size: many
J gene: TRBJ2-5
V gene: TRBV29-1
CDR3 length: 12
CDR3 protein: CSVGGLQETQYF
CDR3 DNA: TGCAGCGTTGGCGGACTCCAAGAGACCCAGTACTTC

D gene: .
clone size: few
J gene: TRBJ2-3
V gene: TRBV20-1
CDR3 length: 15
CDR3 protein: CSARGFSSSTDTQYF
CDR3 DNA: TGCAGTGCTAGAGGATTCTCTTCTAGCACAGATACGCAGTATTTT

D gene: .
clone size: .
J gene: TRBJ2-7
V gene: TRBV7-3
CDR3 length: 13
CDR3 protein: CASSLGAMAEQYF
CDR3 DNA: TGTGCCAGCAGCTTGGGCGCCATGGCCGAGCAGTACTTC

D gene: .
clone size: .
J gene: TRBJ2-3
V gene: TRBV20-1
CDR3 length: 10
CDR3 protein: CSASENTQYF
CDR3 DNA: TGCAGTGCTAGCGAAAATACGCAGTATTTT

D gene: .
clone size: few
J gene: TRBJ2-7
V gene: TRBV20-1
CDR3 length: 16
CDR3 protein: CSARSLGPSGLDEQYF
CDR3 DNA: TGCAGTGCTAGATCTTTGGGCCCATCGGGCCTCGACGAGCAGTACTTC

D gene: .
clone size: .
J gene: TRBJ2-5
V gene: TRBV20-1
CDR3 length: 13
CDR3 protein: CSASPSGRETHYF
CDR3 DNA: TGCAGTGCTAGCCCCTCGGGAAGAGAGACCCACTACTTC

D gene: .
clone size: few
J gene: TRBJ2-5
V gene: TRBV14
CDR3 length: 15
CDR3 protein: CASSQERGGTETQYF
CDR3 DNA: TGTGCCAGCAGCCAAGAAAGGGGTGGGACAGAGACCCAGTACTTC

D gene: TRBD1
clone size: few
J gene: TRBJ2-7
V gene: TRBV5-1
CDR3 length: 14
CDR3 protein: CASPRDSLTYEQYF
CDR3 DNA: TGCGCCAGCCCACGGGACAGTTTAACCTACGAGCAGTACTTC

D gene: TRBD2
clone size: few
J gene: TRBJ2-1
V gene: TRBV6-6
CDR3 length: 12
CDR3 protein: CASRTSGDEQFF
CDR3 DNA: TGTGCCAGCCGGACTAGCGGCGATGAGCAGTTCTTC

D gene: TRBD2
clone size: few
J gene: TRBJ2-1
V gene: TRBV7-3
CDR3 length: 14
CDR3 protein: CASSLGLAGHEQFF
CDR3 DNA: TGTGCCAGCAGCTTAGGACTAGCGGGCCATGAGCAGTTCTTC

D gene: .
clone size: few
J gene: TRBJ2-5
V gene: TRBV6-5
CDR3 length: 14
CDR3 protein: CASSYTMELETQYF
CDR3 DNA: TGTGCCAGCAGTTACACCATGGAATTAGAGACCCAGTACTTC

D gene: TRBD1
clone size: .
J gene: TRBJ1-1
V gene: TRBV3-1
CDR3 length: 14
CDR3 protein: CASSPSGQGASAFF
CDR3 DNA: TGTGCCAGCAGCCCGAGCGGGCAGGGGGCCTCAGCTTTCTTT

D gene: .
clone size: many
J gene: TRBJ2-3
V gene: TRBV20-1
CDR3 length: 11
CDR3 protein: CSAIRWDTQYF
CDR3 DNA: TGCAGTGCTATCCGGTGGGATACGCAGTATTTT

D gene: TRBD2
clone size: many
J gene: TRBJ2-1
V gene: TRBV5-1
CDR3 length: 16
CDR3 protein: CASSLPASGSSNEQFF
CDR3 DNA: TGCGCCAGCAGCTTGCCCGCTAGCGGGTCTTCCAATGAGCAGTTCTTC

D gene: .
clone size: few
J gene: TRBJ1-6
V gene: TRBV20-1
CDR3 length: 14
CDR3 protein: CSARDAGTNSPLHF
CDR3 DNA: TGCAGTGCTAGAGATGCAGGGACTAATTCACCCCTCCACTTT

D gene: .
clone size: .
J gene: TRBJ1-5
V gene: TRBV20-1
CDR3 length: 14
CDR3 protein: CSARGRDGNQPQHF
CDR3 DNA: TGCAGTGCTAGGGGCCGGGACGGCAATCAGCCCCAGCATTTT

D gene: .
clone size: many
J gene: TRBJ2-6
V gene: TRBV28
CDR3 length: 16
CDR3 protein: CASSLGGNSGANVLTF
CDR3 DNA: TGTGCCAGCAGTTTAGGCGGGAATTCGGGGGCCAACGTCCTGACTTTC

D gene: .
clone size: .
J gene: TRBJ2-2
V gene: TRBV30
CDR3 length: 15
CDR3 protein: CAWSRRGSDTGELFF
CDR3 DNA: TGTGCCTGGAGCCGCCGGGGGTCGGACACCGGGGAGCTGTTTTTT

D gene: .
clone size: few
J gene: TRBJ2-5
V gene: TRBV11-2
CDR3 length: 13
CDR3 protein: CASSRPGVETQYF
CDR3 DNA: TGTGCCAGCAGCCGACCTGGAGTTGAGACCCAGTACTTC

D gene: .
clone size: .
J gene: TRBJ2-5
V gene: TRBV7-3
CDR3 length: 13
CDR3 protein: CASSRTAPETQYF
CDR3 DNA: TGTGCCAGCAGCAGGACAGCTCCAGAGACCCAGTACTTC

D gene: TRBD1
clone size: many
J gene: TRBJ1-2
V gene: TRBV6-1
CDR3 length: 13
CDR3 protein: CASSRTGSYGYTF
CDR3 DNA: TGTGCCAGCAGCCGGACAGGGAGTTATGGCTACACCTTC

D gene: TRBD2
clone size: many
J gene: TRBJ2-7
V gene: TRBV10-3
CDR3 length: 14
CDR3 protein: CAISGASGSNEQYF
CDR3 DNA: TGTGCCATCAGTGGGGCTAGCGGGAGCAACGAGCAGTACTTC

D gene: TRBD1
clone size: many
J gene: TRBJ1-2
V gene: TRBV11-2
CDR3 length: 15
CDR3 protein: CASSLGRGQNYGYTF
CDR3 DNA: TGTGCCAGCAGCTTAGGAAGGGGGCAAAACTATGGCTACACCTTC

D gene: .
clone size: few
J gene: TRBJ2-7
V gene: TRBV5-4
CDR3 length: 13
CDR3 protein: CASSSTAHYEQYF
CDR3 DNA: TGTGCCAGCAGCTCGACGGCCCACTACGAGCAGTACTTC

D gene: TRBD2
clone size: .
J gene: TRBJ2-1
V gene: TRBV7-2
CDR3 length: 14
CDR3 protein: CASSTSGSYNEQFF
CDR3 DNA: TGTGCCAGCAGCACTAGCGGGAGTTACAATGAGCAGTTCTTC

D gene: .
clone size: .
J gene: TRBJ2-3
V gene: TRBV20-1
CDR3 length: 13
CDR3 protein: CSASRLEADTQYF
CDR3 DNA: TGCAGTGCTAGTAGGCTAGAGGCAGATACGCAGTATTTT

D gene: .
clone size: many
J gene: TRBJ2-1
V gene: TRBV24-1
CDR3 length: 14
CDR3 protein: CATSDGSSYNEQFF
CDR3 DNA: TGTGCCACCAGTGACGGGAGCTCCTACAATGAGCAGTTCTTC

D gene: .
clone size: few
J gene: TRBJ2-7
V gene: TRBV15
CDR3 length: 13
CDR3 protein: CATSSDPAYEQYF
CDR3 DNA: TGTGCCACCAGCAGCGACCCTGCCTACGAGCAGTACTTC

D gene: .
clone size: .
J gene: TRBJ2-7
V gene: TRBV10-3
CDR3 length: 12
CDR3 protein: CATRGQGVEQYF
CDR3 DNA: TGTGCCACGAGGGGTCAAGGGGTCGAGCAGTACTTC

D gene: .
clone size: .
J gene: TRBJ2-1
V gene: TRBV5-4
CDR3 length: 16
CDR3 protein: CASSLVAGGTYNEQFF
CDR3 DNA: TGTGCCAGCAGCTTGGTGGCAGGGGGGACCTACAATGAGCAGTTCTTC

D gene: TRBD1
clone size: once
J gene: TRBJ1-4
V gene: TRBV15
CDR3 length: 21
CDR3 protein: CATSKKPGQGSPRSTNEKLFF
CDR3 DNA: TGTGCCACCAGCAAAAAGCCGGGACAGGGGTCGCCCCGGTCAACTAATGAAAAACTGTTTTTT

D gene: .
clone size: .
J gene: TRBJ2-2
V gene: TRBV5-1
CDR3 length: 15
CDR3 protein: CASSLISTNTGELFF
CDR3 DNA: TGCGCCAGCAGCTTGATCAGTACGAACACCGGGGAGCTGTTTTTT

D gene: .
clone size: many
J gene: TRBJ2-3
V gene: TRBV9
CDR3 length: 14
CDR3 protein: CASSPQGHTDTQYF
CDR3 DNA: TGTGCCAGCAGCCCCCAGGGGCATACAGATACGCAGTATTTT

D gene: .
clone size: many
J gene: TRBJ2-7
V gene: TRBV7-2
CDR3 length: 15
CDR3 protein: CASSLAGVSSYEQYF
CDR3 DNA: TGTGCCAGCAGCTTAGCGGGGGTAAGCTCCTACGAGCAGTACTTC

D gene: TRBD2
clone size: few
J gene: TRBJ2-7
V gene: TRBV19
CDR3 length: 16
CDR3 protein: CASSFSSGSIYYEQYF
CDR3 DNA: TGTGCCAGTAGTTTTTCTAGCGGGTCTATCTACTACGAGCAGTACTTC

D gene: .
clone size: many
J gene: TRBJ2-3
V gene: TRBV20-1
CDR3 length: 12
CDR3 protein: CSAVNLGDTQYF
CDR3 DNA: TGCAGTGCTGTTAACCTTGGGGATACGCAGTATTTT

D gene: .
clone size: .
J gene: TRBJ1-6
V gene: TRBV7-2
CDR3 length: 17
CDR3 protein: CASSLALGSSYNSPLHF
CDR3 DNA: TGTGCCAGCAGCTTAGCTTTAGGGAGCTCCTATAATTCACCCCTCCACTTT

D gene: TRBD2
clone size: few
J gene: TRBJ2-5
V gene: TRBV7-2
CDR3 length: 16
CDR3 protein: CASSIQPGGYQETQYF
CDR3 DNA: TGTGCCAGCAGCATCCAACCGGGGGGGTACCAAGAGACCCAGTACTTC

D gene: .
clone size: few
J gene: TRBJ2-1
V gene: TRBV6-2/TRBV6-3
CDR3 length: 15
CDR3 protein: CASSYRSMGGNEQFF
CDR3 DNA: TGTGCCAGCAGTTACAGGTCGATGGGCGGTAATGAGCAGTTCTTC

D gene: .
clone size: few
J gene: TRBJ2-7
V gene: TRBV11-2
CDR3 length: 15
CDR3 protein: CASSKNRDRSYEQYF
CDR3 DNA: TGTGCCAGCAGCAAAAACCGGGACCGAAGCTACGAGCAGTACTTC

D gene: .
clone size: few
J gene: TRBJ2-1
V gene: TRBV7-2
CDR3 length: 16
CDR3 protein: CASSLMYGMVGNEQFF
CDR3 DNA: TGTGCCAGCAGCTTAATGTACGGGATGGTCGGCAATGAGCAGTTCTTC

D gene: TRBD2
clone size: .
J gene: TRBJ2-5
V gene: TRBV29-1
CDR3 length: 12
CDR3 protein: CSSSGGEETQYF
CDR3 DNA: TGCAGCTCCTCGGGGGGGGAAGAGACCCAGTACTTC

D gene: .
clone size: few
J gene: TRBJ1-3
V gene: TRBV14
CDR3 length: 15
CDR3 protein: CASSQDFGSGNTIYF
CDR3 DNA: TGTGCCAGCAGCCAAGATTTCGGGTCAGGAAACACCATATATTTT

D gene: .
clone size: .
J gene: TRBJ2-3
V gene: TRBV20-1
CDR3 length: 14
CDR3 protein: CSAERLDLTDTQYF
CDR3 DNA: TGCAGTGCGGAGAGGCTAGATCTCACAGATACGCAGTATTTT

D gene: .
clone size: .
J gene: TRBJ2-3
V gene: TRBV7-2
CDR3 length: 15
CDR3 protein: CASSLLGRSLSTQYF
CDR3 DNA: TGTGCCAGCAGCTTACTGGGTCGGTCGCTCAGTACGCAGTATTTT

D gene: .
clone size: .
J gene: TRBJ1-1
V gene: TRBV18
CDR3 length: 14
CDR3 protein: CASSPEALGTEAFF
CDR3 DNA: TGTGCCAGCTCACCTGAGGCCCTGGGCACTGAAGCTTTCTTT

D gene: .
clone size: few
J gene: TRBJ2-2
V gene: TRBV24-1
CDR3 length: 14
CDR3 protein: CATSYGANTGELFF
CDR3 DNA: TGTGCCACCAGTTACGGAGCGAACACCGGGGAGCTGTTTTTT

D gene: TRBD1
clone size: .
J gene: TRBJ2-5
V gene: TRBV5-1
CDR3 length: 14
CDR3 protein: CASSPDRLQETQYF
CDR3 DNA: TGCGCCAGCAGCCCGGACAGGCTCCAAGAGACCCAGTACTTC

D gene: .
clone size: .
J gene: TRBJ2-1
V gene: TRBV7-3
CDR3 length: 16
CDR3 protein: CASSLNPGISYNEQFF
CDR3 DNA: TGTGCCAGCAGCTTAAACCCTGGGATTTCCTACAATGAGCAGTTCTTC

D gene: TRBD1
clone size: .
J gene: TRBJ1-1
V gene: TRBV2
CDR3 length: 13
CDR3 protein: CASGGEGATKAFF
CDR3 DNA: TGTGCCAGCGGGGGAGAGGGGGCGACGAAAGCTTTCTTT

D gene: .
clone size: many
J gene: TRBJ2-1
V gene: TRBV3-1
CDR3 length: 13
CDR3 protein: CASSGSQGGEQFF
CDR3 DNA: TGTGCCAGCAGCGGGTCTCAAGGCGGTGAGCAGTTCTTC